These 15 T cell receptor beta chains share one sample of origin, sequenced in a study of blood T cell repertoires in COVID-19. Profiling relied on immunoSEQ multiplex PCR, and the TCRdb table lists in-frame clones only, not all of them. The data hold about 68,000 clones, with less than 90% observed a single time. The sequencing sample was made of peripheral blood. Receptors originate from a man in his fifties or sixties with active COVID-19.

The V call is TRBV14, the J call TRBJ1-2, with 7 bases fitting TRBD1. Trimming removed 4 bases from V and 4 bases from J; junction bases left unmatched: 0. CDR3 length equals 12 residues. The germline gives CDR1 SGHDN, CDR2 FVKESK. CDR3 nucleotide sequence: TGTGCCAGCAGCCCAGGGGGCTATGGCTACACCTTC. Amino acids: CASSPGGYGYTF. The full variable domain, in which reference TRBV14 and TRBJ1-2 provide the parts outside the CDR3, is EAGVTQFPSHSVIEKGQTVTLRCDPISGHDNLYWYRRVMGKEIKFLLHFVKESKQDESGMPNNRFLAERTGGTYSTLKVQPAELEDSGVYFCASSPGGYGYTFGSGTRLTVV.

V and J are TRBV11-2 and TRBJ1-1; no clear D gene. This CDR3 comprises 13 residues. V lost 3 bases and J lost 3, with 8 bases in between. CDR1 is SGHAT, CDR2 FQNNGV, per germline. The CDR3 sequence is CASSFTRDTEAFF. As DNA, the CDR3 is TGTGCCAGCAGCTTCACGAGGGACACTGAAGCTTTCTTT.

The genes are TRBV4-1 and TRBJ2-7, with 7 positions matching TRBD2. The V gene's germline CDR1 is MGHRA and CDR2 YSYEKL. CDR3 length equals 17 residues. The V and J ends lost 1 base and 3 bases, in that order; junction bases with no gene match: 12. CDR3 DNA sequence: TGCGCCAGCAGCCAAGGTCATGGGGTCGGCGGGAGCTACGAGCAGTACTTC. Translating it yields CASSQGHGVGGSYEQYF.

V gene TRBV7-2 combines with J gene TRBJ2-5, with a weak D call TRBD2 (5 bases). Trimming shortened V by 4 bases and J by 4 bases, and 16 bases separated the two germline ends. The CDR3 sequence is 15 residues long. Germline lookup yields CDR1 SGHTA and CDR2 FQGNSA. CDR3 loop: CASSSRAGRGETQYF. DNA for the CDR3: TGTGCCAGCAGCTCGAGGGCCGGACGGGGAGAGACCCAGTACTTC.

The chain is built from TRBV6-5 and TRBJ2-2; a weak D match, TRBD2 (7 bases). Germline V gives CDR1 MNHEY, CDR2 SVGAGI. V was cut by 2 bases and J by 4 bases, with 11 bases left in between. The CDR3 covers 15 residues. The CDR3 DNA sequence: TGTGCCAGCAGTTACGGGGGGGCGGGCACCGGGGAGCTGTTTTTT. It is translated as CASSYGGAGTGELFF.

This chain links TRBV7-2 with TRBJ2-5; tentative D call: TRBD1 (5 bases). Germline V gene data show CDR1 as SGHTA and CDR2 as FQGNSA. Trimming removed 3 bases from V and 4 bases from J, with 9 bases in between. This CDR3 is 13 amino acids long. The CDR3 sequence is CASSFQGRETQYF. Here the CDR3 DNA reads TGTGCCAGCAGCTTCCAGGGTCGAGAGACCCAGTACTTC. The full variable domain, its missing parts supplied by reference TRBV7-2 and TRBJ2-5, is GAGVSQSPSNKVTEKGKDVELRCDPISGHTALYWYRQSLGQGLEFLIYFQGNSAPDKSGLPSDRFSAERTGGSVSTLTIQRTQQEDSAVYLCASSFQGRETQYFGPGTRLLVL.

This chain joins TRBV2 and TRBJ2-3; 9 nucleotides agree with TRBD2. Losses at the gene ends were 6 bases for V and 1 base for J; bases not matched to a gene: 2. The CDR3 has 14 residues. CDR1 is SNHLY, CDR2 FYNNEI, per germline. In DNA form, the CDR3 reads TGTGCCAGCAGCAGGACTAGCGGCACAGATACGCAGTATTTT. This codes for CASSRTSGTDTQYF. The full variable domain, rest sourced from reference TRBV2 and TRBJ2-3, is EPEVTQTPSHQVTQMGQEVILRCVPISNHLYFYWYRQILGQKVEFLVSFYNNEISEKSEIFDDQFSVERPDGSNFTLKIRSTKLEDSAMYFCASSRTSGTDTQYFGPGTRLTVL.

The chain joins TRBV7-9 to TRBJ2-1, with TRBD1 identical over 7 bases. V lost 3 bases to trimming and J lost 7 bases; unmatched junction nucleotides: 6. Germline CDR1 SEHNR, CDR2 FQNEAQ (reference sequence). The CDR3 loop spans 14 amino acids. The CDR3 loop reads CASSFWTGKNEQFF. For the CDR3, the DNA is TGTGCCAGCAGCTTTTGGACAGGAAAGAATGAGCAGTTCTTC.

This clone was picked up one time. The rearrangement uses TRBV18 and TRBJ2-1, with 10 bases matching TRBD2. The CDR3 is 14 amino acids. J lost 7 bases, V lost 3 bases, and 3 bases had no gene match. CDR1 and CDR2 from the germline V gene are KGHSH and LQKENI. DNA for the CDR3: TGTGCCAGCTCACCTAGCGGGAGGTCGAATGAGCAGTTCTTC. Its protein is CASSPSGRSNEQFF. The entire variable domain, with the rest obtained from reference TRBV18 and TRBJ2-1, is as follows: NAGVMQNPRHLVRRRGQEARLRCSPMKGHSHVYWYRQLPEEGLKFMVYLQKENIIDESGMPKERFSAEFPKEGPSILRIQQVVRGDSAAYFCASSPSGRSNEQFFGPGTRLTVL.

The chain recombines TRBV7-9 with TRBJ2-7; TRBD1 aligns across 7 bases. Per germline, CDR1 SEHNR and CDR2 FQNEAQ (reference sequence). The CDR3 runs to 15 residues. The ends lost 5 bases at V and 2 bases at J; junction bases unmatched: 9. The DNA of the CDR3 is TGTGCCAGCAGCCCCCGGGACAGTCTTCCCTACGAGCAGTACTTC. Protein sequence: CASSPRDSLPYEQYF. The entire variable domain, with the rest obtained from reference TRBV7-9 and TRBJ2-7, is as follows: DTGVSQNPRHKITKRGQNVTFRCDPISEHNRLYWYRQTLGQGPEFLTYFQNEAQLEKSRLLSDRFSAERPKGSFSTLEIQRTEQGDSAMYLCASSPRDSLPYEQYFGPGTRLTVT.

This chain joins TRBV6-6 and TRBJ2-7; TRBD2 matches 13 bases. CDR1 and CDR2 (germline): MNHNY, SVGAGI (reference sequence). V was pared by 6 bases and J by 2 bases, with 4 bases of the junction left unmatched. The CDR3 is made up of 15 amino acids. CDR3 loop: CASRAGTSGAYEQYF. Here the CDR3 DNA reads TGTGCCAGCAGGGCCGGGACTAGCGGGGCCTACGAGCAGTACTTC.

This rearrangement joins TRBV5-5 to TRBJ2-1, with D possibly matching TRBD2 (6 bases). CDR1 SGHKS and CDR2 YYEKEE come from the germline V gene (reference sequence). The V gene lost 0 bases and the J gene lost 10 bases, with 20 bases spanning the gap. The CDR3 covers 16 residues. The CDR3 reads CASSLVPLAAGTEQFF. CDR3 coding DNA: TGTGCCAGCAGCTTGGTCCCCCTTGCAGCGGGCACGGAGCAGTTCTTC.

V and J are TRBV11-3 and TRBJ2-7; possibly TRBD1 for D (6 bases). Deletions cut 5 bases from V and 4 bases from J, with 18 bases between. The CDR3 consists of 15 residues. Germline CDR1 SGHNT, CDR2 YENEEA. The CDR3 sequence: CASSPSGTLEYEQYF. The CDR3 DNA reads TGTGCCAGCAGCCCTTCTGGGACACTTGAGTACGAGCAGTACTTC.

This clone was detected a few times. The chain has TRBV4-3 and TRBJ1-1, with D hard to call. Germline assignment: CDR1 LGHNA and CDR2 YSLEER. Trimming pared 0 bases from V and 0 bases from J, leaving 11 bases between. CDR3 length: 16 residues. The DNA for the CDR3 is TGCGCCAGCAGCCAAGATCTTGGCAGGATGAACACTGAAGCTTTCTTT. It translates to CASSQDLGRMNTEAFF.

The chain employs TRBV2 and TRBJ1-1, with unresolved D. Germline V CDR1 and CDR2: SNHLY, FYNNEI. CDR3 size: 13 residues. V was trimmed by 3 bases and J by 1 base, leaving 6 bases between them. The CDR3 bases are TGTGCCAGCAGTGATGTAGCGAACACTGAAGCTTTCTTT. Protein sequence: CASSDVANTEAFF.